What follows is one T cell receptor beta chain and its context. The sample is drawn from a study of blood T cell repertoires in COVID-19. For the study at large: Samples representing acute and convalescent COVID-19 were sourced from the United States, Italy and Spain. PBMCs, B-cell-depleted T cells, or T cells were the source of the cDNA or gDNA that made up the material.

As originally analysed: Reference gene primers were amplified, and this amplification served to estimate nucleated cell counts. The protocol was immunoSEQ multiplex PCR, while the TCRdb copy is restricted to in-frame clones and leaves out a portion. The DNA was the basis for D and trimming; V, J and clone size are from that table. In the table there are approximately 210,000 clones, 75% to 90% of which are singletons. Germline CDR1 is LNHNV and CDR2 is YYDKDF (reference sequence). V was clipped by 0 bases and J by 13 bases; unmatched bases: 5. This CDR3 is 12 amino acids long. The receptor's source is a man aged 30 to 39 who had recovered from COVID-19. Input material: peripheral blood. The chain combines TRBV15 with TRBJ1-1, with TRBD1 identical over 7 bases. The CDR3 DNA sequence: TGTGCCACCAGCAGAGAAGGGGGCGCGGGTTTCTTT. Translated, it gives CATSREGGAGFF.